This T cell receptor (beta chain) came from a study of T cells after posttransplantation cyclophosphamide. Whole-study findings and limits: Donor CD8+ memory clones often dominated recipient blood repertoires at later times. Recipient CMV seropositivity and CMV reactivation strongly tracked TRB clonality. Tissue-infiltrating T cells from skin or gut overlapped little with blood T cells.

About this clone itself: As yet, its antigen is unknown.

Only in-frame clones appear in the TCRdb table, and some are missing; sequencing was by immunoSEQ multiplex PCR. In the table there are more than 9,000 clones, around nine tenths of which are singletons. The length of the CDR3 is 14 residues. CDR1 is SGHNT, CDR2 YYREEE, per germline (reference sequence). V was pared by 3 bases and J by 1 base, with 8 bases between. Cyclophosphamide on days +3 and +4 followed busulfan-fludarabine conditioning and a marrow graft. The gene calls are TRBV5-4 and TRBJ1-3, with D possibly being TRBD1 (5 bases). Sequencing used CD4+ T cells sorted from PBMCs, obtained after allogeneic stem cell transplant with posttransplant cyclophosphamide. This sequence was found in a male patient between 25 and 39 years old who received an allogeneic stem cell transplant from a related donor, was CMV-positive, and had acute GVHD only. Some of the T cells may derive from the graft donor. The CDR3 here is CASSYRGSGNTIYF. CDR3 DNA: TGTGCCAGCAGCTATAGGGGTTCTGGAAACACCATATATTTT.